This T cell receptor (beta chain) comes out of a study of CD8 T cells in ankylosing spondylitis. The study, taken as a whole, reports: Ankylosing spondylitis blood seemed to carry a telltale TCR beta motif made of roughly 8 highly homologous variants.

A single record per CDR3 protein comes from TCRdb applying MiXCR to the 5' RACE reads. The sample has about 39,000 distinct CDR3 sequences; 10% are singletons. This clonotype was picked up many times. Its target is unknown. CDR3 size: 14 residues. Germline V gene data show CDR1 as KGHSH and CDR2 as LQKENI. V was pared by 2 bases and J by 10 bases, with 4 bases of the junction left unmatched. The chain combines TRBV18 with TRBJ2-1; 11 bases align to TRBD2. The receptor's source is a male donor with ankylosing spondylitis or in good health (not recorded which). Sequenced: blood, either unsorted or a sorted T cell fraction (not recorded which). As DNA, the CDR3 is TGTGCCAGCTCACCATCGGCTAGCGGGAGGGAGCAGTTCTTC. It codes for CASSPSASGREQFF.